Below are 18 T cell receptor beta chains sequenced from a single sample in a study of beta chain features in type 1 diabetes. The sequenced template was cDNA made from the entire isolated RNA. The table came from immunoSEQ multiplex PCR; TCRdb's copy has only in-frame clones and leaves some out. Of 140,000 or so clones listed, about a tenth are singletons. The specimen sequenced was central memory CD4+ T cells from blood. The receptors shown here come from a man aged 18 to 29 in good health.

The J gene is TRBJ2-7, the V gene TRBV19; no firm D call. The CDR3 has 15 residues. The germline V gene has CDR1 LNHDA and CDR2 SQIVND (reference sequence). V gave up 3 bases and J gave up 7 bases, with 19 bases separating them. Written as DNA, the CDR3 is TGTGCCAGTAGTATGGGTCTTTCGGCTCCCGGGGAGCAGTACTTC. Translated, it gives CASSMGLSAPGEQYF.

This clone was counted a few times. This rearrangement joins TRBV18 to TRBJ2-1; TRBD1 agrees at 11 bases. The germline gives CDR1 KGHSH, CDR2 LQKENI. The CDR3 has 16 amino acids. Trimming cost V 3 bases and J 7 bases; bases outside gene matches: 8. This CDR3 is CASSPRTGGARNEQFF. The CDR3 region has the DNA TGTGCCAGCTCACCGCGGACAGGGGGCGCGAGGAATGAGCAGTTCTTC. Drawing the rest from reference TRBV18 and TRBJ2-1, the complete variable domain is NAGVMQNPRHLVRRRGQEARLRCSPMKGHSHVYWYRQLPEEGLKFMVYLQKENIIDESGMPKERFSAEFPKEGPSILRIQQVVRGDSAAYFCASSPRTGGARNEQFFGPGTRLTVL.

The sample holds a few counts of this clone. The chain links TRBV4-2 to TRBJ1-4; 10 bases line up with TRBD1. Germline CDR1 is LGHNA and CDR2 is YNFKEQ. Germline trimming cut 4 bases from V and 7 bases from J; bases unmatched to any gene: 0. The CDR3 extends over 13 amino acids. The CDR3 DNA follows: TGTGCCAGCAGCCGGACAGGGGGTGAAAAACTGTTTTTT. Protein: CASSRTGGEKLFF.

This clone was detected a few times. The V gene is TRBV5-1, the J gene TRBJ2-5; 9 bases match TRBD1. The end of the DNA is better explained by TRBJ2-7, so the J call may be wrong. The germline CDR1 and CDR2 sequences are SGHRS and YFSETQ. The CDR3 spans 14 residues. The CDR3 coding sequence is TGCGCCAGCAGCAGGGACAGGGTCACCTACGAGCAGTACTTC. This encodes CASSRDRVTYEQYF.

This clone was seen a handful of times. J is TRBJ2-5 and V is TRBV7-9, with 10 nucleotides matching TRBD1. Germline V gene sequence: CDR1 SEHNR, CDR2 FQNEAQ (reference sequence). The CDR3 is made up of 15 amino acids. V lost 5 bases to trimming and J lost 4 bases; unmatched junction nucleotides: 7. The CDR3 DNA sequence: TGTGCCAGCAGCCGGGGACAGGGGAGGGGAGAGACCCAGTACTTC. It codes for CASSRGQGRGETQYF.

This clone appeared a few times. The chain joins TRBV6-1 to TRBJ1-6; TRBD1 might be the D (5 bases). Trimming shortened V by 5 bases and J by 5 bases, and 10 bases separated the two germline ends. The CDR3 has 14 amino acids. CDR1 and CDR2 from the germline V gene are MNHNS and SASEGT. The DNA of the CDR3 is TGTGCCAGCAGTTCCCCCAGGGATAATTCACCCCTCCACTTT. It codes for CASSSPRDNSPLHF.

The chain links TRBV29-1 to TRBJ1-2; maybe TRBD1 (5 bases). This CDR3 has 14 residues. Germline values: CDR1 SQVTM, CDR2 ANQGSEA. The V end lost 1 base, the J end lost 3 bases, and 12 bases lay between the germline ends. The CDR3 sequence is CSVEGQGVDYGYTF. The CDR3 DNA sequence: TGCAGCGTTGAAGGTCAGGGTGTGGACTATGGCTACACCTTC.

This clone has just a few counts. The CDR3 DNA reads as TGTGCCTGGAGTTCGCCGGGACACTTCACTGAAGCTTTCTTT. Translating it yields CAWSSPGHFTEAFF. The chain links TRBV30 to TRBJ1-1, with D possibly TRBD1 on 6 matching bases. The CDR3 is 14 amino acids. Germline-derived CDR1 and CDR2 are GTSNPN and SVGIG (reference sequence). V dropped 2 bases and J dropped 4 bases, with 14 bases sitting between them.

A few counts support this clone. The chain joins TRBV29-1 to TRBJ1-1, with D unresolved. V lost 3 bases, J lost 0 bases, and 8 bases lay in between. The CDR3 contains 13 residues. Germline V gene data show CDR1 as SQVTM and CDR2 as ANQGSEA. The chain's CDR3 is CSVDGVLNTEAFF. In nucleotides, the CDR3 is TGCAGCGTTGACGGAGTCCTGAACACTGAAGCTTTCTTT.

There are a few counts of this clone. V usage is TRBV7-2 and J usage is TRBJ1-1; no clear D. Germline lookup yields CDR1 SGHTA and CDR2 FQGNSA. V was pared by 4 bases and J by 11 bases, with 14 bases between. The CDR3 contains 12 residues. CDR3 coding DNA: TGTGCCAGCAGCTCTCAAGTCCCTAGTGCTTTCTTT. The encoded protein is CASSSQVPSAFF.

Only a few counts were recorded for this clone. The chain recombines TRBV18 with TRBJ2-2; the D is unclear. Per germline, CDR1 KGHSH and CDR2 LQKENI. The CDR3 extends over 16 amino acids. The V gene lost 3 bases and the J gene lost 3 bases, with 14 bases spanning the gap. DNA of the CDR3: TGTGCCAGCTCACCCAATAGACTGGAATACACCGGGGAGCTGTTTTTT. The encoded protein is CASSPNRLEYTGELFF.

DNA for the CDR3: TGTGCCAGTAGAACCAGGGTTGGTCAGCCCCAGCATTTT. Protein: CASRTRVGQPQHF. The V gene is TRBV19, the J gene TRBJ1-5; a weak D match, TRBD1 (5 bases). This CDR3 contains 13 residues. Trimming shortened V by 6 bases and J by 6 bases, and 12 bases separated the two germline ends. The germline V gene encodes CDR1 LNHDA and CDR2 SQIVND (reference sequence).

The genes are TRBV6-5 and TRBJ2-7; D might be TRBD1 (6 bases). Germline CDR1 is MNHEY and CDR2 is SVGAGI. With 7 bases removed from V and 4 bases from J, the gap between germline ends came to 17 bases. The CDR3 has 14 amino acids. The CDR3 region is CASNPLSQGYEQYF. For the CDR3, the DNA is TGTGCCAGCAACCCATTATCACAGGGTTACGAGCAGTACTTC.

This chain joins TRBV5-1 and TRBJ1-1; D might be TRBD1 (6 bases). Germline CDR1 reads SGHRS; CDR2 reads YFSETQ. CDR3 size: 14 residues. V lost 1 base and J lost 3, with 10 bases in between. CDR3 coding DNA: TGCGCCAGCAGCTTGCAGGGGCTCGACACTGAAGCTTTCTTT. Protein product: CASSLQGLDTEAFF.

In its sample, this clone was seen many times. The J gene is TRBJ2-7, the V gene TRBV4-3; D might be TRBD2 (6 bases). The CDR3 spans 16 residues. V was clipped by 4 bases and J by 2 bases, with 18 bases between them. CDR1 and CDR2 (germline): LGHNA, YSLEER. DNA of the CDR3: TGCGCCAGCAGCCGAGACCGGGACTTAGCGCCCTACGAGCAGTACTTC. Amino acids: CASSRDRDLAPYEQYF.

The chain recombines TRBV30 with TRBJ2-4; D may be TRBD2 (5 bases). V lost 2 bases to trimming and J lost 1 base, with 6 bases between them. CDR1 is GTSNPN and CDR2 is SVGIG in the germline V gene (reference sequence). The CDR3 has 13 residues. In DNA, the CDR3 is TGTGCCTGGAGTCCGGGGGCCAAAAACATTCAGTACTTC. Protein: CAWSPGAKNIQYF.

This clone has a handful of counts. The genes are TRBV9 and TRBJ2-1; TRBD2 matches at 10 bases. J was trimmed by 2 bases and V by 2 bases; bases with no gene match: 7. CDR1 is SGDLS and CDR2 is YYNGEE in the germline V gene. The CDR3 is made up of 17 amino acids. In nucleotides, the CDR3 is TGTGCCAGCAGCGTGGGACTAGCGTTAGGTCCCTACAATGAGCAGTTCTTC. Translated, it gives CASSVGLALGPYNEQFF.

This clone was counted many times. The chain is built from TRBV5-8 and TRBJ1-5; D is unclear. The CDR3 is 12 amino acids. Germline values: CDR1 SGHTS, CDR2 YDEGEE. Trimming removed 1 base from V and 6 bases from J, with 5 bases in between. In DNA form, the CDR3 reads TGTGCCAGCAGCTTGCTTCCTCAGCCCCAGCATTTT. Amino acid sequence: CASSLLPQPQHF.